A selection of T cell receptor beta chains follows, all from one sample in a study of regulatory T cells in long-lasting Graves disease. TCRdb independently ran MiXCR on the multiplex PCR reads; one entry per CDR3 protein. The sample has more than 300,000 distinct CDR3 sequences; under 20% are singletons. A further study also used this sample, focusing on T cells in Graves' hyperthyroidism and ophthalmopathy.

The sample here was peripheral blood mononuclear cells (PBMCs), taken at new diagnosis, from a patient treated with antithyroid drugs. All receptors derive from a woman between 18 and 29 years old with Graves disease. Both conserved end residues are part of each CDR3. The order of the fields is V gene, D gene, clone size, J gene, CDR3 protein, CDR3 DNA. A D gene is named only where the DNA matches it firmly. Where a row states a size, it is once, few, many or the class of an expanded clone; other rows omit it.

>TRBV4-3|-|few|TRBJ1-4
CASSRQGATNEKLFF
TGCGCCAGCAGCCGCCAGGGCGCAACTAATGAAAAACTGTTTTTT
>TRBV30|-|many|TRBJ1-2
CAWSAYSYGYTF
TGTGCCTGGAGTGCGTATTCCTATGGCTACACCTTC
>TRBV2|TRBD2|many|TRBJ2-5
CASSGGLAAPIETQYF
TGTGCCAGCAGTGGAGGACTAGCAGCCCCAATTGAGACCCAGTACTTC
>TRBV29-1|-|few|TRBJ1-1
CSGTSGAEAFF
TGCAGCGGGACCTCCGGGGCTGAAGCTTTCTTT
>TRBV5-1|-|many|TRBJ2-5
CASSLTTPQETQYF
TGCGCCAGCAGCCTGACTACCCCCCAAGAGACCCAGTACTTC
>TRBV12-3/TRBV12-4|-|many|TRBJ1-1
CASSLVGANTEAFF
TGTGCCAGCAGTTTGGTAGGCGCTAACACTGAAGCTTTCTTT
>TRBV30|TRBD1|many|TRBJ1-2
CAFLWQGENYGYTF
TGTGCCTTCCTATGGCAGGGGGAGAACTATGGCTACACCTTC
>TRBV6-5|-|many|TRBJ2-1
CASSYVPGSYNEQFF
TGTGCCAGCAGTTACGTCCCGGGCTCCTACAATGAGCAGTTCTTC
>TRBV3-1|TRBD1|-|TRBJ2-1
CASSRGQDISYNEQFF
TGTGCCAGCAGCCGGGGACAGGACATTTCCTACAATGAGCAGTTCTTC
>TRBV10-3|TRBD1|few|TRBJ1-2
CAISTGGHGYTF
TGTGCCATCAGTACAGGGGGACATGGCTACACCTTC
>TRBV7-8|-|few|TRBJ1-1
CASSLGSTVLGTEAFF
TGTGCCAGCAGCTTAGGCAGCACAGTACTCGGCACTGAAGCTTTCTTT
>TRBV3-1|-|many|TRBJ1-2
CASSQDGAGGPAYGYTF
TGTGCCAGCAGCCAAGATGGGGCCGGTGGACCGGCCTATGGCTACACCTTC
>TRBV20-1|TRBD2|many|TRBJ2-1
CSALLAGDNEQFF
TGCAGTGCCCTACTAGCGGGGGACAATGAGCAGTTCTTC
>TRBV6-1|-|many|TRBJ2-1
CASSTTYNEQFF
TGTGCCAGCAGTACCACCTACAATGAGCAGTTCTTC
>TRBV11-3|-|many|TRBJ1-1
CASSSLGWTEAFF
TGTGCCAGCAGCTCCCTCGGGTGGACTGAAGCTTTCTTT
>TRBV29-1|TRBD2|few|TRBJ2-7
CSVGSGSSEQYF
TGCAGCGTTGGTAGCGGGAGTAGCGAGCAGTACTTC
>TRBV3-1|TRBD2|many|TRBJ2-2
CASSQGGTSYVGELFF
TGTGCCAGCAGCCAAGGAGGGACTAGCTATGTCGGGGAGCTGTTTTTT
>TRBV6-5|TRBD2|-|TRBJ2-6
CASGLRGGTGANVLTF
TGTGCCAGCGGTTTACGGGGGGGCACTGGGGCCAACGTCCTGACTTTC
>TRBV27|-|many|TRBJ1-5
CASSPGYNQPQHF
TGTGCCAGCAGTCCTGGATATAATCAGCCCCAGCATTTT
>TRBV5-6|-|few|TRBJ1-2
CASSFGTFNYGYTF
TGTGCCAGCAGCTTCGGGACCTTCAACTATGGCTACACCTTC
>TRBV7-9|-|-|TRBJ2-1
CASSLGGVTVTRQFF
TGTGCCAGCAGCTTAGGAGGAGTGACAGTGACTCGGCAGTTCTTC
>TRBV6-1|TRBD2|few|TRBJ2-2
CATETWGLAEMNTGELFF
TGTGCCACCGAGACCTGGGGACTAGCGGAGATGAACACCGGGGAGCTGTTTTTT
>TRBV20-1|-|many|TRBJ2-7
CSASPSHEQYF
TGCAGTGCTAGCCCCAGCCACGAGCAGTACTTC
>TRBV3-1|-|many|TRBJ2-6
CASSQRGGANVLTF
TGTGCCAGCAGCCAGAGAGGTGGGGCCAACGTCCTGACTTTC
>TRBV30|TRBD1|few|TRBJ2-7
CARSGTAYEQYF
TGTGCCCGGAGTGGGACAGCCTACGAGCAGTACTTC
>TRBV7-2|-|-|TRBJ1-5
CASSPIGGPNQPQHF
TGTGCCAGCAGCCCGATCGGGGGGCCCAATCAGCCCCAGCATTTT
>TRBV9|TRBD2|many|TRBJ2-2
CASSVSGANTGELFF
TGTGCCAGCAGCGTTAGCGGGGCTAACACCGGGGAGCTGTTTTTT
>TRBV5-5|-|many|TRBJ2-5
CASSPEGTQETQYF
TGTGCCAGCTCCCCGGAGGGGACCCAAGAGACCCAGTACTTC
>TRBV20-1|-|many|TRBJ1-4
CSAREGATNEKLFF
TGCAGTGCTAGAGAAGGGGCAACTAATGAAAAACTGTTTTTT
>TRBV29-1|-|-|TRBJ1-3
CSVDGGDTIYF
TGCAGCGTTGACGGGGGAGACACCATATATTTT
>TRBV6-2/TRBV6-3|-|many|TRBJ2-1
CASSTGPYNEQFF
TGTGCCAGCAGTACGGGTCCCTACAATGAGCAGTTCTTC
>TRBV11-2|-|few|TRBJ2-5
CASSLAGKETQYF
TGTGCCAGCAGCTTAGCGGGGAAGGAGACCCAGTACTTC
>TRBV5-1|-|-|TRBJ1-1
CASSYDWNTEALF
TGTGCCAGCAGCTACGACTGGAACACTGAAGCTCTCTTT
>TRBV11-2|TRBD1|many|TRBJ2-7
CASSLGSGTGSYEQYF
TGTGCCAGCAGCTTAGGTTCCGGGACAGGCTCCTACGAGCAGTACTTC
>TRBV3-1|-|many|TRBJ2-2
CASSQVNTGELFF
TGTGCCAGCAGCCAAGTCAACACCGGGGAGCTGTTTTTT
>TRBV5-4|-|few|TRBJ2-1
CASRGETTSSYNEQFF
TGTGCCAGCAGGGGAGAGACTACTTCCTCCTACAATGAGCAGTTCTTC
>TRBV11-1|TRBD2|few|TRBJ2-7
CASSGLGLAGAYEQYF
TGTGCCAGCAGCGGTCTAGGGCTAGCGGGGGCCTACGAGCAGTACTTC
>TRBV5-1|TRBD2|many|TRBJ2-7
CASSSGVTSASYEQYF
TGCGCCAGCAGTTCGGGGGTGACTAGCGCTTCCTACGAGCAGTACTTC
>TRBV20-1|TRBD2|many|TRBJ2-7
CSARWGGTYEQYF
TGCAGTGCTAGGTGGGGGGGTACCTACGAGCAGTACTTC
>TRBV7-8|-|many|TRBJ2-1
CASSLKGESSYNEQFF
TGTGCCAGCAGCTTAAAAGGGGAGAGTTCCTACAATGAGCAGTTCTTC
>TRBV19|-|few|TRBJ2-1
CASSLEVFSSYNEQFF
TGTGCCAGTAGTTTAGAGGTGTTTAGCTCCTACAATGAGCAGTTCTTC
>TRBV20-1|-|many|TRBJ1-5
CSARVPGYSNQPQHF
TGCAGTGCTAGAGTTCCGGGTTATAGCAATCAGCCCCAGCATTTT
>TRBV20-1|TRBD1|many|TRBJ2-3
CSTVDRGTDTQYF
TGCAGTACGGTGGACAGGGGCACAGATACGCAGTATTTT